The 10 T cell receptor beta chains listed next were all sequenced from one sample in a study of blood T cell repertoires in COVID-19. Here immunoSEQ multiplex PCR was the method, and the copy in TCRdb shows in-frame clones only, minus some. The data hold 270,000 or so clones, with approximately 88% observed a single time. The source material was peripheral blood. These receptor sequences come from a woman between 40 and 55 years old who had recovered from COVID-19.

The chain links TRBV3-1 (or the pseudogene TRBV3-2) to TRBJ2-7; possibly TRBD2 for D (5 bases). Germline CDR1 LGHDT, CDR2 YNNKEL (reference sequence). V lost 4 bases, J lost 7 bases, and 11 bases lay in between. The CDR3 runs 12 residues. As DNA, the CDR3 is TGTGCCAGCAGCCCGAGGGTAGGAGAGCAGTACTTC. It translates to CASSPRVGEQYF.

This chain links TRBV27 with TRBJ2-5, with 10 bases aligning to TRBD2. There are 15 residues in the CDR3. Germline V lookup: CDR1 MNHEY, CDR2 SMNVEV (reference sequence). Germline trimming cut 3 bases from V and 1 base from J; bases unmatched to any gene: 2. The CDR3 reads CASSFLAGVQETQYF. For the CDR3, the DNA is TGTGCCAGCAGTTTTCTAGCGGGAGTCCAAGAGACCCAGTACTTC.

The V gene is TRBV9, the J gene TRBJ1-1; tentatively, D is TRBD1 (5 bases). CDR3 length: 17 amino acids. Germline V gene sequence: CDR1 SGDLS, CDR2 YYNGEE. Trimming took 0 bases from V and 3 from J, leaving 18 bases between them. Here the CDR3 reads CASSVAPDSAVDTEAFF. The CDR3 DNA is TGTGCCAGCAGCGTAGCTCCCGACAGCGCTGTGGACACTGAAGCTTTCTTT.

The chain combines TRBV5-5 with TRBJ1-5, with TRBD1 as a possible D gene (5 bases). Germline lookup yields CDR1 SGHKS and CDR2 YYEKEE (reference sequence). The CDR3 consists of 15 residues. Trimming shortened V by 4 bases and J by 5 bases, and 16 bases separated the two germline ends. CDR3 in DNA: TGTGCCAGCAGCATTACAGGTTTTCCCTATCAGCCCCAGCATTTT. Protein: CASSITGFPYQPQHF.

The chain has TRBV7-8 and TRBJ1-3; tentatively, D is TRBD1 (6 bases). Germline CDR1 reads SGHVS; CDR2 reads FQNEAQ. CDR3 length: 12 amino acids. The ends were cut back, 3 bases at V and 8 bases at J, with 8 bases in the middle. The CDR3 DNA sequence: TGTGCCAGCAGCTTGGGACAAGACACCATATATTTT. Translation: CASSLGQDTIYF.

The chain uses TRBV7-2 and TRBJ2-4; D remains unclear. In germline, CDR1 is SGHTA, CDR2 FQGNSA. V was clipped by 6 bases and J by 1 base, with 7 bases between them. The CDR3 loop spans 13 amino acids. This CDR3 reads CASSSTAKNIQYF. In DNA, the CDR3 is TGTGCCAGCAGTTCAACTGCCAAAAACATTCAGTACTTC.

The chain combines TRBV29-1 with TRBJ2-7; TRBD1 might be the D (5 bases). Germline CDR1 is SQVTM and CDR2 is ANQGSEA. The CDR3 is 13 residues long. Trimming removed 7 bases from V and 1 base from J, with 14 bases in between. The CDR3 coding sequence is TGCAGCGCCAGGGTGTTAGGGTCCTACGAGCAGTACTTC. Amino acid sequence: CSARVLGSYEQYF.

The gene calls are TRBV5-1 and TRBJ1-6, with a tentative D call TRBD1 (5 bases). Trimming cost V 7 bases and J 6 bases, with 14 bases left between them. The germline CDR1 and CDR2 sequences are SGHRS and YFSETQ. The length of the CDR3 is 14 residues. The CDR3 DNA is TGCGCCAGCCAGTTCGACGGGGGTAATTCACCCCTCCACTTT. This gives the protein CASQFDGGNSPLHF. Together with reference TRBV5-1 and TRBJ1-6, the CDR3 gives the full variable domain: KAGVTQTPRYLIKTRGQQVTLSCSPISGHRSVSWYQQTPGQGLQFLFEYFSETQRNKGNFPGRFSGRQFSNSRSEMNVSTLELGDSALYLCASQFDGGNSPLHFGNGTRLTVT.

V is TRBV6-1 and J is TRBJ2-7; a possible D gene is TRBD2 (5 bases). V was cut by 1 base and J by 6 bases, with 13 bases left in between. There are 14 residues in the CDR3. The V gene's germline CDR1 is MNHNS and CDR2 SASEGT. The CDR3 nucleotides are TGTGCCAGCAGTGAAGGAACTAGAGTCTGCGAGCAGTACTTC. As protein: CASSEGTRVCEQYF.

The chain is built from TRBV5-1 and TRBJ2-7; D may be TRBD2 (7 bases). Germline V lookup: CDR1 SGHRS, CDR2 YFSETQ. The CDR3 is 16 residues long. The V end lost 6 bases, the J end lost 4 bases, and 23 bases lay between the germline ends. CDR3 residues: CASTKGGGGPSYEQYF. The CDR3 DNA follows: TGCGCCAGCACCAAGGGGGGGGGAGGGCCATCTTACGAGCAGTACTTC.